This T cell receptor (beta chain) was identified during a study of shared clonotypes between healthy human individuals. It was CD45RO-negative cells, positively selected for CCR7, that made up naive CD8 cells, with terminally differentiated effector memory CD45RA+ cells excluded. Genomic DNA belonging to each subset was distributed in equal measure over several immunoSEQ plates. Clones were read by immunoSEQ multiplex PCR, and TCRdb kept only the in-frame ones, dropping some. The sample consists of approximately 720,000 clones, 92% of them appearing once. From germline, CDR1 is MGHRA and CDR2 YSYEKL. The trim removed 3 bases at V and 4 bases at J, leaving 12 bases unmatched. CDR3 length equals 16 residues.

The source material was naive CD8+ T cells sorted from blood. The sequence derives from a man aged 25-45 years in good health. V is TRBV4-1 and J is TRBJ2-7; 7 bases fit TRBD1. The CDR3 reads CASSQTYGQVSYEQYF. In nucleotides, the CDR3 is TGCGCCAGCAGCCAGACTTACGGACAGGTTAGTTACGAGCAGTACTTC.